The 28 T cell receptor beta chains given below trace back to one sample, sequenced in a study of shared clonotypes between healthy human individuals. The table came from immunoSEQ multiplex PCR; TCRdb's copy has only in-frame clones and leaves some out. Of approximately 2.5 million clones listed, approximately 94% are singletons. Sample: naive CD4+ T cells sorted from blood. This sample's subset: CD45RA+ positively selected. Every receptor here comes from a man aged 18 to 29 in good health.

CDR3 loop: CASSQDLPRGADTGELFF. The CDR3 nucleotides are TGCGCCAGCAGCCAAGATTTGCCCCGAGGGGCGGACACCGGGGAGCTGTTTTTT. V and J are TRBV4-3 and TRBJ2-2; D possibly matches TRBD1 or TRBD2 (5 bases each). The V end was cut by 0 bases, the J end by 3 bases, with 17 bases between. In germline, CDR1 is LGHNA, CDR2 YSLEER. This CDR3 is built from 18 residues.

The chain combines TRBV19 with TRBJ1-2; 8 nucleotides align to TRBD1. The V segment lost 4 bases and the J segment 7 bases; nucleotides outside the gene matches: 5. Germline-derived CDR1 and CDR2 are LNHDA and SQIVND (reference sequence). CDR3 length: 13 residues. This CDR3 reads CASSKFGTGGYTF. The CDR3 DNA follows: TGTGCCAGTAGTAAGTTCGGGACAGGTGGCTACACCTTC.

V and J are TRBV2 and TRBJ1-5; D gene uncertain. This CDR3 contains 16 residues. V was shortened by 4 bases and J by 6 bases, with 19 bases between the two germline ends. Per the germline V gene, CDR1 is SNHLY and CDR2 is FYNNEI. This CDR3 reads CASSAQPQVLSQPQHF. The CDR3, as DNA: TGTGCCAGCAGTGCCCAACCCCAGGTCCTGAGTCAGCCCCAGCATTTT.

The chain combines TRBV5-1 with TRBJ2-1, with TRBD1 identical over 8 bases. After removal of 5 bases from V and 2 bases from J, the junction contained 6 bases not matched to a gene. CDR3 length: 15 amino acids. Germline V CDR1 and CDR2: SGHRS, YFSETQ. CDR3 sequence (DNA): TGCGCCAGCAGTTATCCAGGGGGCGCCTACAATGAGCAGTTCTTC. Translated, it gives CASSYPGGAYNEQFF.

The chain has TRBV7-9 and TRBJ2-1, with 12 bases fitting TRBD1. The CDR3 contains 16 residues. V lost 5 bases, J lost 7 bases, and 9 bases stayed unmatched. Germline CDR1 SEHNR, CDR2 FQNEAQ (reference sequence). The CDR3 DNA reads TGTGCCAGCAGCGCTAAGGGACAGGGGGCGAGGAATGAGCAGTTCTTC. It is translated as CASSAKGQGARNEQFF.

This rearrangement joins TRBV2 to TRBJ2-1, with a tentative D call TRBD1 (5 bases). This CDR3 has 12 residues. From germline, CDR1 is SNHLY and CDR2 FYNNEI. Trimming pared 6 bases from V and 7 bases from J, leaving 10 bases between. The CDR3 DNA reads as TGTGCCAGCAGAGCTCAGGGAAATGAGCAGTTCTTC. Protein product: CASRAQGNEQFF.

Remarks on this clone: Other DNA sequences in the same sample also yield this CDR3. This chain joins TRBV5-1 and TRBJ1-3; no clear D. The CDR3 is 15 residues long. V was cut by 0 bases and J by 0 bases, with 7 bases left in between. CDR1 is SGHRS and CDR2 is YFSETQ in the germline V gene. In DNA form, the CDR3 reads TGCGCCAGCAGCTTGGGGGGATCCTCTGGAAACACCATATATTTT. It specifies CASSLGGSSGNTIYF.

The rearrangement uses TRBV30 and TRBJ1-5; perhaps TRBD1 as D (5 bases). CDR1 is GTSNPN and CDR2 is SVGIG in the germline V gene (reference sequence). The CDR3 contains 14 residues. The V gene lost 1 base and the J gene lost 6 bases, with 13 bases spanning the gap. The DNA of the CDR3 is TGTGCCTGGAGTGACGCAGGGACGGGTCAGCCCCAGCATTTT. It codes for CAWSDAGTGQPQHF.

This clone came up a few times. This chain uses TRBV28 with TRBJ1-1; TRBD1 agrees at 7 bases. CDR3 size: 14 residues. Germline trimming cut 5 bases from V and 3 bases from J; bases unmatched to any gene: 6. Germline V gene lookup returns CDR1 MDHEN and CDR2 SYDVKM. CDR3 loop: CASSPAGTDTEAFF. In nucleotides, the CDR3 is TGTGCCAGCAGTCCAGCTGGGACAGACACTGAAGCTTTCTTT.

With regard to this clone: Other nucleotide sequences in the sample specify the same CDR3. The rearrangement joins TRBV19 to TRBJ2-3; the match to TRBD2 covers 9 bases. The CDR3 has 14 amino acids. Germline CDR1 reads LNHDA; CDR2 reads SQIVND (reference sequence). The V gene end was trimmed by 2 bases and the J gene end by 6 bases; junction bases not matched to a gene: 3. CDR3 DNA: TGTGCCAGTAGTATAAGCGGGGGGTCGGATACGCAGTATTTT. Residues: CASSISGGSDTQYF.

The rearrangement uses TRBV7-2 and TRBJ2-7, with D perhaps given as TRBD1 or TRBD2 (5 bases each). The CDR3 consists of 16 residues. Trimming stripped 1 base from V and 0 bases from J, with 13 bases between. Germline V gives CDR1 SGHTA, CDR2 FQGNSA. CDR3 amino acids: CASSLVGVGPSYEQYF. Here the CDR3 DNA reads TGTGCCAGCAGCTTAGTGGGGGTAGGCCCCTCCTACGAGCAGTACTTC.

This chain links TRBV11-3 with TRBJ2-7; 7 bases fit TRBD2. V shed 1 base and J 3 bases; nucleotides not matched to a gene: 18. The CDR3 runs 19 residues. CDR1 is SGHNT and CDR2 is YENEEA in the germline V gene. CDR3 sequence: CASSLVVGGRTQHLYEQYF. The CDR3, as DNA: TGTGCCAGCAGCTTAGTTGTGGGCGGGAGAACCCAACACCTCTACGAGCAGTACTTC.

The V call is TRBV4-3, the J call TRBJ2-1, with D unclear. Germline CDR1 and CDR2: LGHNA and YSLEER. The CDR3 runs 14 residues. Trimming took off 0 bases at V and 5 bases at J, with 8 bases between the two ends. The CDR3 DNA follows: TGCGCCAGCAGCCAAGATAGGTATAACAATGAGCAGTTCTTC. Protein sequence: CASSQDRYNNEQFF.

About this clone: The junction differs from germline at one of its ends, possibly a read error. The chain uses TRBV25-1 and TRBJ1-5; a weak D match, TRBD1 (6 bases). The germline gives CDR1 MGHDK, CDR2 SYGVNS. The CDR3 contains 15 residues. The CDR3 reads CASSEVGGPNRPQHF. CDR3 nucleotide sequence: TGTGCCAGCAGTGAGGTGGGGGGGCCAAATCGGCCCCAGCATTTT.

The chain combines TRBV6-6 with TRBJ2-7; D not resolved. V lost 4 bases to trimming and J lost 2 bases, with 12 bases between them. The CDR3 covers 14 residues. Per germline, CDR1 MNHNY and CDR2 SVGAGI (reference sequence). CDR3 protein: CASSSWQRTYEQYF. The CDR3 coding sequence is TGTGCCAGCAGTTCGTGGCAGAGGACCTACGAGCAGTACTTC.

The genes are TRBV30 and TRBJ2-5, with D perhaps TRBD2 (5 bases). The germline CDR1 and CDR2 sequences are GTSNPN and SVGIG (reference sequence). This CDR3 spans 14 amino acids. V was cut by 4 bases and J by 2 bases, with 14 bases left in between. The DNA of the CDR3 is TGTGCCTGGAATGAGGGAATTCTTCAAGAGACCCAGTACTTC. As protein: CAWNEGILQETQYF.

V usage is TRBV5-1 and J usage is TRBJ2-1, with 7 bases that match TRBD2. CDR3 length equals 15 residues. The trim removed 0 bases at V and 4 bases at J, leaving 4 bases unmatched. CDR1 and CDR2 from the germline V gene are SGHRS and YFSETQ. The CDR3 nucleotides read TGCGCCAGCAGCTTGGGGGAGGGGATTTACAATGAGCAGTTCTTC. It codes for CASSLGEGIYNEQFF.

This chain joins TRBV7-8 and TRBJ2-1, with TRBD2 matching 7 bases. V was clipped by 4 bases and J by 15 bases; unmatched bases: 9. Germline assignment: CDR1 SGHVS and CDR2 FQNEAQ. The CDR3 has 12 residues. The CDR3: CASSSGRPLRFF. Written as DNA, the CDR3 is TGTGCCAGCAGCTCCGGGAGGCCCCTACGGTTCTTC.

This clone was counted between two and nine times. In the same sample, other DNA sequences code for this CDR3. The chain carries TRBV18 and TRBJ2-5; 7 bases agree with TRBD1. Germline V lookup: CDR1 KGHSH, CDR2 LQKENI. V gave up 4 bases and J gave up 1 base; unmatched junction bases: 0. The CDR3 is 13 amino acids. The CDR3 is CASSRDSQETQYF. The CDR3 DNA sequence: TGTGCCAGCTCACGGGACAGCCAAGAGACCCAGTACTTC.

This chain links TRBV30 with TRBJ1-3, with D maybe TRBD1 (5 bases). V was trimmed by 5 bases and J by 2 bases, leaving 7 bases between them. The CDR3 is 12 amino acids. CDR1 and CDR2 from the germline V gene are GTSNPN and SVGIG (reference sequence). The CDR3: CAWAGTGNTIYF. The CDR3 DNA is TGTGCCTGGGCAGGGACTGGAAACACCATATATTTT.

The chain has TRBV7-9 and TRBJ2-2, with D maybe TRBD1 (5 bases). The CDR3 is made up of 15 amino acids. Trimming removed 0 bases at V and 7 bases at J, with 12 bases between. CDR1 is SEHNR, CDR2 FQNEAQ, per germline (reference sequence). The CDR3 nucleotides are TGTGCCAGCAGCTTAGCGCGACAGATCGTCGGGGAGCTGTTTTTT. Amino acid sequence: CASSLARQIVGELFF.

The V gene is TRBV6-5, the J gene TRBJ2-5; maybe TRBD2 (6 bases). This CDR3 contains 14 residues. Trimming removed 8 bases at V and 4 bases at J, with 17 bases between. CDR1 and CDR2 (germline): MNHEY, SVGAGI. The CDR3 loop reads CASRPRLGGETQYF. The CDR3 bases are TGTGCCAGCCGCCCACGGCTGGGAGGAGAGACCCAGTACTTC.

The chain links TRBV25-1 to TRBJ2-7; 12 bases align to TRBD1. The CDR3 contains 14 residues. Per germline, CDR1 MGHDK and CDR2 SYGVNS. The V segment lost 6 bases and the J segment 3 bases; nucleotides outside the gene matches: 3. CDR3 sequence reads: CASRGTGGFYEQYF. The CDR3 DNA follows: TGTGCCAGCAGAGGGACAGGGGGCTTCTACGAGCAGTACTTC.

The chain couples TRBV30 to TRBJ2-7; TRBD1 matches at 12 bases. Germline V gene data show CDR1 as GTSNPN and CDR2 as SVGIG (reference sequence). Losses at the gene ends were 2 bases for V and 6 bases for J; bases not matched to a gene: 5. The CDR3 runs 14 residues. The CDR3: CAWSKGQGAFEQYF. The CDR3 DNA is TGTGCCTGGAGTAAGGGACAGGGGGCGTTCGAGCAGTACTTC.

CDR3 residues: CAIPLGWTGDGYTF. The DNA for the CDR3 is TGTGCCATACCCCTCGGATGGACAGGGGATGGCTACACCTTC. This chain joins TRBV2 and TRBJ1-2, with TRBD1 matching over 9 bases. V dropped 10 bases and J dropped 6; count of bases not matched to a gene: 12. Germline assignment: CDR1 SNHLY and CDR2 FYNNEI. This CDR3 region has 14 residues.

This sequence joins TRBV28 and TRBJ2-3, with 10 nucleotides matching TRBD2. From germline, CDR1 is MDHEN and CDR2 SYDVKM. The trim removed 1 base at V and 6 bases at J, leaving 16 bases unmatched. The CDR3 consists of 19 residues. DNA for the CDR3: TGTGCCAGCAGTTTATTCCCCAAAGTTAGCGGGGGGTTAGGGGATACGCAGTATTTT. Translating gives CASSLFPKVSGGLGDTQYF.

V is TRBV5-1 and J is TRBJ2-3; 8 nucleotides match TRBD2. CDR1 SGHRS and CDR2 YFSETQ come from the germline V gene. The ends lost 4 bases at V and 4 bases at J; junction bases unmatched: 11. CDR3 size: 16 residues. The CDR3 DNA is TGCGCCAGCAGCGCGGGGAGCGGGAGTTACGCAGATACGCAGTATTTT. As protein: CASSAGSGSYADTQYF.

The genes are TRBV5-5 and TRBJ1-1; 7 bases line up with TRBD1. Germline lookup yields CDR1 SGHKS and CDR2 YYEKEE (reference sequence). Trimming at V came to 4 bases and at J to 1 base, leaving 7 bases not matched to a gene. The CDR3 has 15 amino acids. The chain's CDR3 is CASSPTGTTNTEAFF. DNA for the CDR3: TGTGCCAGCAGCCCGACAGGGACCACGAACACTGAAGCTTTCTTT.